This T cell receptor (beta chain) stems from a study of response to subunit inactivated influenza vaccine. This clonotype was seen ten or more times. TCRdb re-derived calls from the RT-PCR reads in MiXCR, one entry per CDR3 protein. The sample carries hundreds of thousands of distinct CDR3 sequences, 21% recorded once. Germline V gene sequence: CDR1 ENHRY, CDR2 SYGVKD. Trimming left V 0 bases short and J 4 bases short, with 10 bases between. This CDR3 spans 15 amino acids. The sequenced sample was PBMCs from blood, obtained 21 months after vaccination. This chain links TRBV10-3 with TRBJ1-5; no reliable D call. This receptor was identified in a man between 50 and 70 years old who received an inactivated influenza vaccine. The CDR3 here is CAISESGSGNQPQHF. Written as DNA, the CDR3 is TGTGCCATCAGTGAGTCTGGGTCAGGAAATCAGCCCCAGCATTTT.